This T cell receptor beta chain was identified in a study of T cell repertoires in cytomegalovirus infection. Study-wide background: In the study, CMV epitopes included recently identified HLA-C-restricted and well-studied HLA-B-restricted ones. Carrying CMV and the relevant HLA type showed in public TCR beta signatures. Study-level results: HLA-C-restricted TCR beta clonotypes specific for CMV led the ex vivo response. There were carriers of CMV plus the relevant HLA, and cumulative public TCR beta family frequency identified them.

Comments on this clonotype: No antigen is known for it.

Per germline, CDR1 DFQATT and CDR2 SNEGSKA (reference sequence). Deletions cut 2 bases from V and 6 bases from J, with 14 bases between. CDR3 size: 14 residues. TCRdb reprocessed the reads with MiXCR, giving one entry per CDR3 protein. The sample contains around 430,000 distinct CDR3 sequences, under 55% of which appear only once. The chain is built from TRBV20-1 and TRBJ2-1, with D perhaps matching TRBD2 (6 bases). The origin of this receptor is a human donor in good health (CMV status not recorded). Some clones in this sample may be carry-over from other donors' samples. The sample in question was cultured PBMCs, obtained from culture after CMV antigen stimulation. The CDR3 sequence is CSARMMGTPNEQFF. In DNA form, the CDR3 reads TGCAGTGCTAGAATGATGGGGACTCCCAATGAGCAGTTCTTC.